The present TCR beta chain was sequenced within a study of beta chain features in type 1 diabetes. In the study overall: Healthy donors and patients showed comparable age, gender and cell yields. Overall study findings and caveats: Moderate but significant shortening of TCRB CDR3s was recorded in all four CD4+ subsets from Type 1 diabetes patients. There were fewer insertions and more deletions at the VDJ junctions of type 1 diabetes patients. Naive, central memory and Treg TCRB repertoires appeared more alike in patients than in healthy donors.

Since all of the isolated RNA was reverse transcribed, expressed TCRB transcripts were what got sequenced. Data came from immunoSEQ multiplex PCR; TCRdb stores just in-frame clones and leaves some out. Counted here are about 160,000 clones, about a tenth occurring once; the ten biggest clones make up roughly 0.5%. Only a few counts were recorded for this clone. The antigen remains undetermined. The ends were cut back, 1 base at V and 0 bases at J, with 4 bases in the middle. The V gene's germline CDR1 is MNHEY and CDR2 SMNVEV (reference sequence). This CDR3 region has 13 residues. This chain connects TRBV27 to TRBJ2-7; D call uncertain. The TCR was taken from a man aged 25-45 years with type 1 diabetes. What was sequenced was central memory CD4+ T cells from blood. The CDR3: CASSLFGSYEQYF. The CDR3 bases are TGTGCCAGCAGTTTATTCGGCTCCTACGAGCAGTACTTC.